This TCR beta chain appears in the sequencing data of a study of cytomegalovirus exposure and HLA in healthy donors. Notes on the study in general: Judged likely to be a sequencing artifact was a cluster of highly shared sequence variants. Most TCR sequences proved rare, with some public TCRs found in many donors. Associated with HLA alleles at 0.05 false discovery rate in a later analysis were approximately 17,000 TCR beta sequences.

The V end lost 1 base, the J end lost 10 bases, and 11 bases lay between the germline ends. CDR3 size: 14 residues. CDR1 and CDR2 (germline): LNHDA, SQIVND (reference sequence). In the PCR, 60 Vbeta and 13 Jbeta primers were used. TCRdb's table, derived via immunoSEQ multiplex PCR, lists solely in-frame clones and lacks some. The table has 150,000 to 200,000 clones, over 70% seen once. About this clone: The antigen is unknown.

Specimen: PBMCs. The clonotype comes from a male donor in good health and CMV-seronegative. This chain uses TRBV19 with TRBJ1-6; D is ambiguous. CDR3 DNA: TGTGCCAGTAGTATAGGTATCGGGGTCTCACCCCTCCACTTT. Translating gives CASSIGIGVSPLHF.